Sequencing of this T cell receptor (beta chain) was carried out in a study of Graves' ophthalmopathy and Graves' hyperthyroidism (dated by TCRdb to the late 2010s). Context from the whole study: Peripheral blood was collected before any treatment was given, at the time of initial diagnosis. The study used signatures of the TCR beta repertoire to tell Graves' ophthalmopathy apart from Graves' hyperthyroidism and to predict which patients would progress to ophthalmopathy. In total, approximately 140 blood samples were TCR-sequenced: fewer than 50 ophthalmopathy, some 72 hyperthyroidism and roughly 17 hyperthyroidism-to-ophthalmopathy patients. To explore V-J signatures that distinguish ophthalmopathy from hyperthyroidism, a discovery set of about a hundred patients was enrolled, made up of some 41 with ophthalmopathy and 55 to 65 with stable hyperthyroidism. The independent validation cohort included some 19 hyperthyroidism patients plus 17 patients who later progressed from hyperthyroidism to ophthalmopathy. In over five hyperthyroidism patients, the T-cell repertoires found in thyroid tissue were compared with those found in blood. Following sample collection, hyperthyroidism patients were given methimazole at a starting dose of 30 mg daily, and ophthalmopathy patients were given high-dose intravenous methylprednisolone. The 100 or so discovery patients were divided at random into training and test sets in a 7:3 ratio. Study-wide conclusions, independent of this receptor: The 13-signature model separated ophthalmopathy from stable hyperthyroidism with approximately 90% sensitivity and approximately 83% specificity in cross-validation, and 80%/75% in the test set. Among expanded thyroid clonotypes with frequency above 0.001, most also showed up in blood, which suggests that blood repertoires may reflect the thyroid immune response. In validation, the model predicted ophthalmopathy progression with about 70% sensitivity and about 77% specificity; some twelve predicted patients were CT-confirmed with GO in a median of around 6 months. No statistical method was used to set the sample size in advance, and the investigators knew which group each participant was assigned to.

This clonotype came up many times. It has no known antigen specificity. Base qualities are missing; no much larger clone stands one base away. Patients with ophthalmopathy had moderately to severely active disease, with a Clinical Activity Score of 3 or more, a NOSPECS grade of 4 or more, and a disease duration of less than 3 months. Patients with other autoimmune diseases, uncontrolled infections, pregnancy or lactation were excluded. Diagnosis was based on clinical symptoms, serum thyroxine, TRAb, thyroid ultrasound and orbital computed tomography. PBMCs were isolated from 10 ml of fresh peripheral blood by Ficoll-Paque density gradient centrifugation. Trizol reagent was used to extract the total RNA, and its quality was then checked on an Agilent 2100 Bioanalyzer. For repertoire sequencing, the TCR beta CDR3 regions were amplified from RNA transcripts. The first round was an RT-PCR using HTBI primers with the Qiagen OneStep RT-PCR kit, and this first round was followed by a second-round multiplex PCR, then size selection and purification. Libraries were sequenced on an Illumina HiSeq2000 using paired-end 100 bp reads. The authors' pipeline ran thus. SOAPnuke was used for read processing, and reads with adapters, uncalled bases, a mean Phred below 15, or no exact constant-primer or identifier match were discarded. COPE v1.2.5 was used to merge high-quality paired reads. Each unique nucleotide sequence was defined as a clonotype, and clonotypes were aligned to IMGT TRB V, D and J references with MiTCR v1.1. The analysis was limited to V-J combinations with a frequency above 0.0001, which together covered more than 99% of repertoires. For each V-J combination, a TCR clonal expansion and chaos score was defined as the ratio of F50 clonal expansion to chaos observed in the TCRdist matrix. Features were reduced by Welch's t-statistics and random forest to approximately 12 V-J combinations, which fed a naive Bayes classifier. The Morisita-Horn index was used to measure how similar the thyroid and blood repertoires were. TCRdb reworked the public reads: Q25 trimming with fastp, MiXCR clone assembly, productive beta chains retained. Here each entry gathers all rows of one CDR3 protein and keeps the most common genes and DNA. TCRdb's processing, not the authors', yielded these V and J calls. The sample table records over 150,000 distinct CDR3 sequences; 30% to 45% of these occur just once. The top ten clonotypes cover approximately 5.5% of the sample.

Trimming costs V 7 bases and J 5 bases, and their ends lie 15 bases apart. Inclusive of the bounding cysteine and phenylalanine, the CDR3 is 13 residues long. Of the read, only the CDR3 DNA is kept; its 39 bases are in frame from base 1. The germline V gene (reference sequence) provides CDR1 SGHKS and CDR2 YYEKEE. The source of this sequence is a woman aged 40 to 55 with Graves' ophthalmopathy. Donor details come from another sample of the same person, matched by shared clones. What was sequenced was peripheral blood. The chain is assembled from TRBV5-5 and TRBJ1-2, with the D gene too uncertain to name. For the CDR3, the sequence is CASAPVPRYGYTF. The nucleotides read TGTGCCAGCGCCCCGGTACCGAGGTATGGCTACACCTTC.